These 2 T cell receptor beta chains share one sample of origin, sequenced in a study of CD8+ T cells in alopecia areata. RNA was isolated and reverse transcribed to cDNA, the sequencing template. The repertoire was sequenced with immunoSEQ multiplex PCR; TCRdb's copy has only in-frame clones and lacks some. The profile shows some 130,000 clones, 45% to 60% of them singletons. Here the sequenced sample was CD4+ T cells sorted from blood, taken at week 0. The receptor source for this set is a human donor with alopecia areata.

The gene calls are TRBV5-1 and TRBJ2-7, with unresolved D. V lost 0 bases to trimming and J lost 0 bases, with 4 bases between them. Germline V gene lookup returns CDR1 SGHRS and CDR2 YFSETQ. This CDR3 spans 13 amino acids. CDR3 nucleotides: TGCGCCAGCAGCTTGGGGAGCTCCTACGAGCAGTACTTC. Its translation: CASSLGSSYEQYF.

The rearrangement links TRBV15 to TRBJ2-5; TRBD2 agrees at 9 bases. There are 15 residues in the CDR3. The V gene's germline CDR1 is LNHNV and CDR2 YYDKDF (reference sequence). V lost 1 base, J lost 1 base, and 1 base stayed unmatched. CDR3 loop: CATSRGSGGQETQYF. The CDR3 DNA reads TGTGCCACCAGCAGAGGTAGCGGGGGCCAAGAGACCCAGTACTTC. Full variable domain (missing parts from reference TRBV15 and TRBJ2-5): DAMVIQNPRYQVTQFGKPVTLSCSQTLNHNVMYWYQQKSSQAPKLLFHYYDKDFNNEADTPDNFQSRRPNTSFCFLDIRSPGLGDTAMYLCATSRGSGGQETQYFGPGTRLLVL.